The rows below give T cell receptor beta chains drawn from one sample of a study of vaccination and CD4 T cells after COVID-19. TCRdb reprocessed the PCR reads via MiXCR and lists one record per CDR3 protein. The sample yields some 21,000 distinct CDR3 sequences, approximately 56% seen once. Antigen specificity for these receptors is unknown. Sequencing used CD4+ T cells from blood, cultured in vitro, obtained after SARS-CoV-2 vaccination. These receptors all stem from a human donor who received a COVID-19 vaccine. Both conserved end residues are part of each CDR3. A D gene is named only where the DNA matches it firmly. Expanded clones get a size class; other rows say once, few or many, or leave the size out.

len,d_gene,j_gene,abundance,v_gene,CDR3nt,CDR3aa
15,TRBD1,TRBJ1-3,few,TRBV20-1,TGCAGTGCTACCCTTCGGCAGGGGGTTGGAAACACCATATATTTT,CSATLRQGVGNTIYF
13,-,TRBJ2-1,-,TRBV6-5,TGTGCCAGCAGTTACCACAGGGACAATGAGCAGTTCTTC,CASSYHRDNEQFF
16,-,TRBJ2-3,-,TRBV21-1,TGTGCCAGCAGCACGAGTAGCGGGGGGGACGCAGATACGCAGTATTTT,CASSTSSGGDADTQYF
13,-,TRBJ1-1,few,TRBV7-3,TGTGCCAGCAGCTACGGCCCTGACACTGAAGCTTTCTTT,CASSYGPDTEAFF
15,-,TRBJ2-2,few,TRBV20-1,TGCAGTGCTAGAAGGCAGGGGCCCCTCGGCGGGGAGCTGTTTTTT,CSARRQGPLGGELFF
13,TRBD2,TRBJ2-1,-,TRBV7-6,TGTGCCAGCACGGGACTACCTAACAATGAGCAGTTCTTC,CASTGLPNNEQFF
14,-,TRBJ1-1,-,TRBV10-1,TGCGCCAGCAGCCCGGCGACGGGGAACACTGAAGCTTTCTTT,CASSPATGNTEAFF
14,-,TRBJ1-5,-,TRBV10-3,TGTGCCATCAGTGAGATCGGGAGCAATCAGCCCCAGCATTTT,CAISEIGSNQPQHF
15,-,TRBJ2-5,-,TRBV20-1,TGCAGTGCTAGAGATCCAAGGGGGAGTTGGGAGACCCAGTACTTC,CSARDPRGSWETQYF
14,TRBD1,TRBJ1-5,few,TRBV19,TGTGCCAGTAGTATTACAGGGGGCAATCAGCCCCAGCATTTT,CASSITGGNQPQHF
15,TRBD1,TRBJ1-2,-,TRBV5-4,TGTGCCAGCAGCTTGGTGGGACAGGGAGGCTATGGCTACACCTTC,CASSLVGQGGYGYTF
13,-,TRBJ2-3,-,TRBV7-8,TGTGCCAGCAGCCCCCCCAAGATAGATACGCAGTATTTT,CASSPPKIDTQYF
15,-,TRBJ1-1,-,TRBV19,TGTGCCAGTAGTATATGGGCAGGCCTGAACACTGAAGCTTTCTTT,CASSIWAGLNTEAFF
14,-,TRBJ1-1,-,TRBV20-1,TGCAGTGCGCGGACAGTCTTAACGAACACTGAAGCTTTCTTT,CSARTVLTNTEAFF
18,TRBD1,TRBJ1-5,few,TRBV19,TGTGCCAGTAGTATTAGTGGGTGGACAGGGGGCACGAATCAGCCCCAGCATTTT,CASSISGWTGGTNQPQHF
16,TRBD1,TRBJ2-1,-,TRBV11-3,TGTGCCAGCAGCCTCAGACAGGGCCTTTCCTACAATGAGCAGTTCTTC,CASSLRQGLSYNEQFF
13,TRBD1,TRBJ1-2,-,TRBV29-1,TGCAGCGGGGGGACAGGGAAATCCCATGGCTACACCTTC,CSGGTGKSHGYTF
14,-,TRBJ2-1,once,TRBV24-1,TGTGCCACCAGTGATTTGCTCGGGACGCTCGGTTTGTTCTTC,CATSDLLGTLGLFF
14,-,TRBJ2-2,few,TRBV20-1,TGCAGTGCTAGAGATGCGAGAAACACCGGGGAGCTGTTTTTT,CSARDARNTGELFF
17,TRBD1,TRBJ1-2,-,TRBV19,TGTGCCAGTAGTATAGAGGGACAGCCTGCCCACGACTATGGCTACACCTTC,CASSIEGQPAHDYGYTF
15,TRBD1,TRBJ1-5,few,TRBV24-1,TGTGCCACCAGTGATAGTTCAGGGGGCTGGCAGCCCCAGCATTTT,CATSDSSGGWQPQHF
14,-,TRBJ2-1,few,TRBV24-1,TGTGCCACCAGTGTTGGGGAATCCTACAATGAGCAGTTCTTC,CATSVGESYNEQFF
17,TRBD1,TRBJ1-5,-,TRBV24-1,TGTGCCACCAGTGACCCACGGGACAGGGGAAGCAATCAGCCCCAGCATTTT,CATSDPRDRGSNQPQHF
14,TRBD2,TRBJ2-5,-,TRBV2,TGTGCCTGCAAGCGGGGGTCGTACCAAGAGACCCAGTACTTC,CACKRGSYQETQYF